The source of this T cell receptor beta chain is a study of blood T cell repertoires in COVID-19 (dated by TCRdb to the early 2020s). About the study as a whole: Samples from collaborators originated in the United States, Italy and Spain and spanned both the acute and convalescent phases of COVID-19. The material from the prospective study consisted of cDNA or gDNA derived from T cells, B-cell-depleted T cells, or PBMCs. Deeply sampled blood TCRbeta repertoires from subjects exposed to, actively infected with, or recovered from COVID-19 were included in the dataset. The repertoires were released in a freely available public database intended as a resource for research on the immune response to SARS-CoV-2. Samples came from the ongoing ImmuneRACE study (first 160 participants) plus 1,254 subjects from 6 global collaborators. A de-identified subject ID, COVID-19 status, age in years and sex were almost always included in the sample metadata. HLA class I and class II types, where available, came from metadata supplied by the sample provider rather than from assay-based typing. What the work shows at the level of the full study, not this receptor alone: The amount of clinical and demographic metadata varied by source and participant and was provided uncurated.

The immunoSEQ Assay, a bias-controlled multiplex PCR, was used to amplify TCRbeta CDR3 regions from genomic DNA. Concerning the study's data processing: The number of nucleated cells in each sample was estimated by amplification of reference gene primers within the assay. To quantify the absolute abundance of each unique TCRbeta CDR3 rearrangement, sequence reads were collapsed and filtered. For each sample, productive Simpson clonality was calculated by taking the square root of Simpson's diversity index across productive rearrangements. This immuneACCESS table, as held by TCRdb, lists in-frame sequences with V and J called but not all clones. Of the missing ones, under half trace to an unresolved V gene in checked studies; the others have no known cause. For V, J and clone size, that table is used; D and trimming come from the DNA. The sample includes 70,000 to 100,000 clones, with about 90% observed a single time. The ten largest clones take up roughly 46% of the sample.

The collaborating institutions used their own protocols to collect whole blood in K2EDTA tubes. For TCRbeta analysis, collaborators shipped samples in one of three forms: frozen whole blood, isolated PBMCs, or DNA extracted from either of those sample types. The CDR1 and CDR2 encoded by the germline V gene are MGHRA and YSYEKL. Deletion took 1 base off V and 6 bases off J, with a span of 7 bases between the germline ends. Counted from cysteine to phenylalanine, this CDR3 has 13 amino acids. Solely the CDR3 DNA is kept, with 39 bases framed from the first base. As regards this clone: Its antigen remains unidentified. The sample holds no much larger clone one base away, and base qualities are not on file.

The origin of this receptor is a human donor in a cohort sampled during active COVID-19. The sample was peripheral blood. The chain is made from TRBV4-1 and TRBJ1-3, with the D gene not clear enough to name. CDR3 sequence: CASSQAPVNTIYF. At the DNA level, the sequence is TGCGCCAGCAGCCAAGCCCCAGTAAACACCATATATTTT.